This is a list of T cell receptor beta chains from one sample in a study of blood T cell repertoires in COVID-19. The method was immunoSEQ multiplex PCR; TCRdb's version includes in-frame clones alone and lacks a portion of them. This sample yields 180,000 or so clones, of which around 80% are seen a single time; around 13% belongs to the top ten. The sequencing input was PBMCs or T cells enriched from blood (not recorded which). The receptors here all came from a woman between 55 and 75 years old who had recovered from COVID-19. CDR3s include the opening cysteine and the closing phenylalanine or tryptophan. Fields, in order: CDR3 protein, CDR3 DNA, clone size, J gene, D gene, V gene. D genes are given only for firm matches. Rows give clone size only sometimes, using once, few, many, or a class for an expanded clone.

CASSTEGLGEQYF,TGTGCCAGCAGTACGGAGGGACTGGGCGAGCAGTACTTC,-,TRBJ2-7,-,TRBV28
CASSPNLNNEQFF,TGTGCCAGCAGCCCTAATCTGAACAATGAGCAGTTCTTC,-,TRBJ2-1,-,TRBV28
CASSAQPMSSGNTIYF,TGCGCCAGCAGCGCCCAACCAATGAGCTCTGGAAACACCATATATTTT,-,TRBJ1-3,-,TRBV5-1
CASSLMTGSNEKLFF,TGTGCCAGCAGCTTGATGACAGGGTCTAATGAAAAACTGTTTTTT,once,TRBJ1-4,TRBD1,TRBV7-6
CASSIVRQAPTDTQYF,TGTGCCAGTAGTATAGTACGGCAGGCCCCCACAGATACGCAGTATTTT,-,TRBJ2-3,-,TRBV19
CASSGQGQGMTQPQHF,TGCGCCAGCAGTGGACAGGGACAGGGTATGACGCAGCCCCAGCATTTT,few,TRBJ1-5,TRBD1,TRBV10-2
CASSEGAEYEQYF,TGTGCCAGCAGTGAAGGGGCAGAATACGAGCAGTACTTC,-,TRBJ2-7,-,TRBV25-1
CASSGTSGGAQETQYF,TGTGCCAGCAGCGGGACTAGCGGGGGGGCCCAAGAGACCCAGTACTTC,few,TRBJ2-5,TRBD2,TRBV7-9
CASSSGGNTNEKLFF,TGTGCCAGCAGCTCGGGGGGGAACACTAATGAAAAACTGTTTTTT,-,TRBJ1-4,-,TRBV7-9
CASSDLAGGRTGELFF,TGTGCCAGCAGTGACCTAGCGGGAGGGAGGACCGGGGAGCTGTTTTTT,few,TRBJ2-2,TRBD2,TRBV25-1
CASSEYTGGYEKLFF,TGTGCCAGCAGTGAATATACAGGGGGATATGAAAAACTGTTTTTT,-,TRBJ1-4,TRBD1,TRBV2
CASAYGMNTGELFF,TGTGCCAGCGCTTACGGGATGAACACCGGGGAGCTGTTTTTT,-,TRBJ2-2,-,TRBV2
CASSQFSLGSEQYF,TGTGCCAGCAGCCAATTCTCCCTTGGGAGCGAGCAGTACTTC,-,TRBJ2-7,-,TRBV3-1/TRBV3-2
CASSPAAGGPYEQYF,TGTGCCAGCAGCCCTGCTGCGGGAGGGCCTTACGAGCAGTACTTC,-,TRBJ2-7,TRBD2,TRBV11-2
CASSPRTGGNSPLHF,TGTGCCAGCTCACCTCGGACAGGTGGGAATTCACCCCTCCACTTT,-,TRBJ1-6,TRBD1,TRBV18
CASSLTTGTNTEAFF,TGTGCCAGCAGTCTCACGACAGGGACCAACACTGAAGCTTTCTTT,-,TRBJ1-1,TRBD1,TRBV7-6
CASQTYHRGGQPQHF,TGTGCCAGCCAGACGTATCACAGGGGAGGTCAGCCCCAGCATTTT,-,TRBJ1-5,TRBD1,TRBV19
CASSLGGGGTEKLFF,TGCGCCAGCAGCTTGGGTGGGGGCGGAACTGAAAAACTGTTTTTT,-,TRBJ1-4,-,TRBV5-1
CSVATVNTEAFF,TGCAGCGTCGCTACAGTGAACACTGAAGCTTTCTTT,-,TRBJ1-1,-,TRBV29-1
CATSDSGTNRFSYNEQFF,TGTGCCACCAGTGATTCCGGGACAAATAGATTCTCCTACAATGAGCAGTTCTTC,-,TRBJ2-1,-,TRBV24-1
CASSLSGVRFNGELFF,TGTGCCAGCAGTTTATCGGGAGTGAGGTTTAACGGGGAGCTGTTTTTT,many,TRBJ2-2,-,TRBV28
CASSPSPAGAGETQYF,TGTGCCAGCAGCCCAAGTCCGGCGGGGGCGGGGGAGACCCAGTACTTC,once,TRBJ2-5,-,TRBV7-3
CASSQALGQGVGYTF,TGTGCCAGCAGCCAAGCTCTGGGGCAGGGGGTAGGCTACACCTTC,-,TRBJ1-2,TRBD1,TRBV3-1/TRBV3-2
CASATGGMGYTF,TGTGCCAGTGCTACAGGGGGCATGGGCTACACCTTC,-,TRBJ1-2,TRBD1,TRBV6-5
CASSQRGTEAFF,TGTGCCAGCAGCCAACGGGGTACTGAAGCTTTCTTT,-,TRBJ1-1,-,TRBV3-1/TRBV3-2
CASSLQGAHEQYF,TGCGCCAGCAGCTTACAGGGAGCCCACGAGCAGTACTTC,-,TRBJ2-7,-,TRBV5-1
CASSLVIGGATDTQYF,TGTGCCAGCAGCTTAGTTATAGGGGGCGCGACAGATACGCAGTATTTT,-,TRBJ2-3,TRBD1,TRBV7-9
CASSEAGQGLYGYTF,TGTGCCAGCAGTGAAGCGGGACAGGGACTCTATGGCTACACCTTC,-,TRBJ1-2,TRBD1,TRBV6-1
CASSTKGGKESPLHF,TGCGCCAGCAGCACGAAAGGGGGAAAGGAATCACCCCTCCACTTT,few,TRBJ1-6,-,TRBV5-1
CASSDRDSQNIQYF,TGTGCCAGTAGTGACCGGGACAGCCAAAACATTCAGTACTTC,-,TRBJ2-4,TRBD1,TRBV19
CASSLDGVSPLHF,TGTGCCAGCAGCTTAGACGGGGTTTCACCCCTCCACTTT,-,TRBJ1-6,-,TRBV7-9
CAWSVGGYGYTF,TGTGCCTGGAGTGTTGGGGGGTATGGCTACACCTTC,-,TRBJ1-2,-,TRBV30
CASSLYWGEGTEAFF,TGTGCCAGCAGCTTATATTGGGGCGAAGGCACTGAAGCTTTCTTT,-,TRBJ1-1,-,TRBV7-2
CASSSRGASEKLFF,TGTGCCAGCAGCTCCAGGGGTGCAAGTGAAAAACTGTTTTTT,-,TRBJ1-4,-,TRBV3-1/TRBV3-2
CATSRPEEGGRDGNQPQHF,TGTGCCACCAGCAGGCCCGAGGAAGGGGGCAGGGACGGCAATCAGCCCCAGCATTTT,-,TRBJ1-5,TRBD1,TRBV15
CSASWQGQETQYF,TGCAGTGCTAGTTGGCAGGGGCAAGAGACCCAGTACTTC,once,TRBJ2-5,-,TRBV20-1
CSVEGTRGANEQFF,TGCAGCGTTGAAGGGACTAGGGGGGCCAATGAGCAGTTCTTC,-,TRBJ2-1,-,TRBV29-1
CASSLDPGQSYEQYF,TGTGCCAGCAGCTTAGATCCGGGACAGTCCTACGAGCAGTACTTC,-,TRBJ2-7,TRBD1,TRBV11-2
CASSSGTGSYGYTF,TGCGCCAGCAGTTCCGGGACAGGCTCCTATGGCTACACCTTC,once,TRBJ1-2,TRBD1,TRBV5-1
CAISESATGYDGELFF,TGTGCCATCAGTGAGTCGGCGACAGGGTATGACGGGGAGCTGTTTTTT,once,TRBJ2-2,TRBD1,TRBV10-3
CASSLDRDQPQHF,TGTGCCAGCAGCCTAGACAGGGATCAGCCCCAGCATTTT,-,TRBJ1-5,TRBD1,TRBV3-1/TRBV3-2